One sample yielded the 6 T cell receptor beta chains listed below, sequenced in a study of CD4 T cells in relation to SARS-CoV-2 and coronaviruses. The unexposed donors gave CD4+ T cells in 2011-2018, prior to COVID-19. Isolation of CD4+ T cells took place after less than 11 days in culture. The antigens of these receptors remain unknown. The repertoire was sequenced with immunoSEQ multiplex PCR; TCRdb's copy has only in-frame clones and lacks some. The sample comprises about 26,000 clones, roughly four fifths of which are singletons, and 15% to 20% rests with the top ten. Sample: CD4+ T cells from PBMCs, cultured in vitro. These receptors all stem from a human donor in good health.

This clone was recorded a few times. V usage is TRBV7-9 and J usage is TRBJ2-5; maybe TRBD2 (6 bases). The ends were cut back, 1 base at V and 9 bases at J, with 9 bases in the middle. The CDR3 runs to 12 residues. Germline V gene data show CDR1 as SEHNR and CDR2 as FQNEAQ (reference sequence). The CDR3 loop is CASSLDAGSQYF. In DNA form, the CDR3 reads TGTGCCAGCAGCTTAGATGCGGGGTCCCAGTACTTC. Filled out from reference TRBV7-9 and TRBJ2-5, the complete variable domain reads DTGVSQNPRHKITKRGQNVTFRCDPISEHNRLYWYRQTLGQGPEFLTYFQNEAQLEKSRLLSDRFSAERPKGSFSTLEIQRTEQGDSAMYLCASSLDAGSQYFGPGTRLLVL.

J is TRBJ1-2 and V is TRBV6-6; D is unresolved. V was pared by 6 bases and J by 8 bases, with 7 bases between. CDR1 is MNHNY, CDR2 SVGAGI, per germline (reference sequence). The CDR3 covers 10 residues. The CDR3 sequence is CASRGGGYTF. CDR3 bases: TGTGCCAGCAGGGGAGGCGGCTACACCTTC.

This sequence joins TRBV4-1 and TRBJ1-3; D might be TRBD1 (5 bases). Trimming cost V 4 bases and J 0 bases, with 13 bases left between them. Germline loops: CDR1 MGHRA, CDR2 YSYEKL. The CDR3 spans 16 residues. The CDR3 bases are TGCGCCAGCAGCCCACGATTGGGGGTCTCTGGAAACACCATATATTTT. It codes for CASSPRLGVSGNTIYF.

The genes are TRBV5-1 and TRBJ2-1; 9 bases line up with TRBD2. This CDR3 has 15 residues. Germline V CDR1 and CDR2: SGHRS, YFSETQ. V gave up 1 base and J gave up 7 bases; unmatched junction bases: 6. CDR3 residues: CASSLRAGGSNEQFF. CDR3 nucleotides: TGCGCCAGCAGCTTGAGGGCGGGGGGGAGTAATGAGCAGTTCTTC.

This rearrangement joins TRBV5-1 to TRBJ1-1; D is unresolved. Germline V gives CDR1 SGHRS, CDR2 YFSETQ. The CDR3 extends over 13 amino acids. V lost 4 bases and J lost 1, with 8 bases in between. For the CDR3, the DNA is TGCGCCAGCAGCCTCCAGCAGAACACTGAAGCTTTCTTT. Its translation is CASSLQQNTEAFF.

The V gene is TRBV30, the J gene TRBJ2-3; 8 nucleotides line up with TRBD1. Unmatched junction bases numbered 12, after V lost 1 base and J lost 6 bases. This CDR3 contains 16 residues. Per germline, CDR1 GTSNPN and CDR2 SVGIG (reference sequence). CDR3: CAWSAGTGTYGDTQYF. CDR3 nucleotides: TGTGCCTGGAGTGCGGGGACAGGAACATACGGGGATACGCAGTATTTT.